This paragraph reports one T cell receptor beta chain. These data originate in a study of T cell changes during pregnancy in multiple sclerosis. This table comes from immunoSEQ multiplex PCR, and its TCRdb copy is limited to in-frame clones, with some not included. This sample has tens of thousands of clones, with 75% to 95% found just once. V lost 4 bases to trimming and J lost 5 bases; unmatched junction nucleotides: 9. CDR1 and CDR2 from the germline V gene are SGHNT and YYREEE (reference sequence). CDR3 length: 15 amino acids. The sequences come from CD4+ T cells from peripheral blood mononuclear cells, collected before pregnancy. This receptor was obtained from a female donor with multiple sclerosis, enrolled in a pregnancy study. The V and J genes are TRBV5-4 and TRBJ2-5; 9 bases match TRBD2. The CDR3 DNA reads TGTGCCAGCAGCCTTCCCGGGACTAGCATTGAGACCCAGTACTTC. Amino acid sequence: CASSLPGTSIETQYF.